Reported below is one T cell receptor beta chain. What it recognizes is unknown. This record belongs to a study of T cell responses to AZD1222 COVID-19 vaccine. Regarding the study as a whole: A mostly white British donor set with more females was recruited, and clonal diversity was possibly underestimated.

Produced via immunoSEQ multiplex PCR; TCRdb's table is partial and in-frame only. The profile shows approximately 170,000 clones, approximately 86% of them singletons. The starting material was peripheral blood, obtained 28 days after the second AZD1222 dose. The TCR sequence derives from an adult who received the AZD1222 COVID-19 vaccine.

CDR3 sequence reads: CASSGQGNQPQHF. The CDR3 bases are TGTGCCAGCAGTGGACAGGGCAATCAGCCCCAGCATTTT. The rearrangement uses TRBV2 and TRBJ1-5; D perhaps matches TRBD1 (6 bases). V was clipped by 4 bases and J by 2 bases, with 6 bases between them. Germline V CDR1 and CDR2: SNHLY, FYNNEI. CDR3 length: 13 residues.